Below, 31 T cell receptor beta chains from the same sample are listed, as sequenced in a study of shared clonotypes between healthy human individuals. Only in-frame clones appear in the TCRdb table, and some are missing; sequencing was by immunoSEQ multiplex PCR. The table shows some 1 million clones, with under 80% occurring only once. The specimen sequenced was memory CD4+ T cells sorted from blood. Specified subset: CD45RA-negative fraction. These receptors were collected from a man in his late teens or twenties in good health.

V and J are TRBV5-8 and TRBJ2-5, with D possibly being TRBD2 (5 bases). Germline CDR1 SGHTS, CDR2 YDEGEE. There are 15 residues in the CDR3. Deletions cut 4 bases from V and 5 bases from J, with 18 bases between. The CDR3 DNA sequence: TGTGCCAGCAGCCCCTTAGTGGGCAGAGGGGAGACCCAGTACTTC. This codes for CASSPLVGRGETQYF.

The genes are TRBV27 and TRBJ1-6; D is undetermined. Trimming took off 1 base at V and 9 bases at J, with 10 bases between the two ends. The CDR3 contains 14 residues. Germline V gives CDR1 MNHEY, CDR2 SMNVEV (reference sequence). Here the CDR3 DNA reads TGTGCCAGCAGTTTATTTACTGCGGGTTCACCCCTCCACTTT. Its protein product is CASSLFTAGSPLHF.

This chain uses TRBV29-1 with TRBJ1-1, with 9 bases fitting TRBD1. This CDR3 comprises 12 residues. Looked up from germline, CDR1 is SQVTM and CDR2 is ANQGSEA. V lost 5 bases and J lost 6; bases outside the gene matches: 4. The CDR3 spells CSVTTGGAEAFF. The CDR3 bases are TGCAGCGTTACGACAGGGGGGGCTGAAGCTTTCTTT.

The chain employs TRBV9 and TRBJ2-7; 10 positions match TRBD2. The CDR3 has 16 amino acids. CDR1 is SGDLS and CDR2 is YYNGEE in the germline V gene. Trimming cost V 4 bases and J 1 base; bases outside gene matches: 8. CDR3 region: CASSPRGAGGSYEQYF. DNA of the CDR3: TGTGCCAGCAGCCCCCGAGGAGCGGGAGGGTCCTACGAGCAGTACTTC.

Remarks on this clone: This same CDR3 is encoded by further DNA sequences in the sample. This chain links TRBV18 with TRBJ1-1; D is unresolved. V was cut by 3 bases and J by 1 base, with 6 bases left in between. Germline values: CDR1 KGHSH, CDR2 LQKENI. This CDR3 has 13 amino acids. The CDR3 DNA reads TGTGCCAGCTCACCCCCCGGGAACACTGAAGCTTTCTTT. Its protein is CASSPPGNTEAFF.

CDR3 amino acids: CASIRSGDEAFF. The CDR3 region has the DNA TGTGCCAGCATACGTTCCGGGGATGAAGCTTTCTTT. The chain uses TRBV6-1 and TRBJ1-1; D unclear. The CDR3 is 12 residues long. Trimming left V 7 bases short and J 7 bases short, with 13 bases between. Germline V CDR1 and CDR2: MNHNS, SASEGT.

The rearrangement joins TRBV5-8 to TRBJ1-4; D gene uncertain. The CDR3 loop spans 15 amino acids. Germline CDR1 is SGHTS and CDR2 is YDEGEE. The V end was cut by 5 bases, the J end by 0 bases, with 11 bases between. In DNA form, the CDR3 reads TGTGCCAGCAGTGCAGCCAAAGCAACTAATGAAAAACTGTTTTTT. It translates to CASSAAKATNEKLFF.

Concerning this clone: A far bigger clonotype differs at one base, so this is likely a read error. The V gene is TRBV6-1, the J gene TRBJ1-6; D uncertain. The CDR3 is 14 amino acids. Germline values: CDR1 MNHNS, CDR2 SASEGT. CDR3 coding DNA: TGTGCCAACAGTGCCTCCTGGGATACTTCACCCCTCCACTTT. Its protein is CANSASWDTSPLHF.

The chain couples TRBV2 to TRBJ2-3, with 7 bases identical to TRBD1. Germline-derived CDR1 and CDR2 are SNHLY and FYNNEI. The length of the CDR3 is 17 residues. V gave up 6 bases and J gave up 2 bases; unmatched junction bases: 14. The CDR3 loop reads CASRPPQGKGYTDTQYF. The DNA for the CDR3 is TGTGCCAGCAGGCCTCCACAGGGGAAGGGGTACACAGATACGCAGTATTTT.

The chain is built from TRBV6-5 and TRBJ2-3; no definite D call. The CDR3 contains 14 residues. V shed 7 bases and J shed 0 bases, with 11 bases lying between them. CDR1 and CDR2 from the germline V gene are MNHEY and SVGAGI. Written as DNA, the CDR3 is TGTGCCAGCACCTCGGTGCCTAGCACAGATACGCAGTATTTT. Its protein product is CASTSVPSTDTQYF.

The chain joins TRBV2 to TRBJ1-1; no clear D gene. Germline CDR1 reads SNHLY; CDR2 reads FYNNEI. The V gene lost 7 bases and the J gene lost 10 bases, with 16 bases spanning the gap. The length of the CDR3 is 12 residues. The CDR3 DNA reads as TGTGCCAGCATCGACCCTCCGAAAGGAGCTTTCTTT. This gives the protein CASIDPPKGAFF. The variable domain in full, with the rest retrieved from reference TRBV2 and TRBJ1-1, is EPEVTQTPSHQVTQMGQEVILRCVPISNHLYFYWYRQILGQKVEFLVSFYNNEISEKSEIFDDQFSVERPDGSNFTLKIRSTKLEDSAMYFCASIDPPKGAFFGQGTRLTVV.

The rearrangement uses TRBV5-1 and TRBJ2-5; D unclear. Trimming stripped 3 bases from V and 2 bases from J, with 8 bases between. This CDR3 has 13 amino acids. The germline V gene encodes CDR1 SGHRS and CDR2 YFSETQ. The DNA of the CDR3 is TGCGCCAGCAGCTCACACGCGCAAGAGACCCAGTACTTC. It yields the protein CASSSHAQETQYF.

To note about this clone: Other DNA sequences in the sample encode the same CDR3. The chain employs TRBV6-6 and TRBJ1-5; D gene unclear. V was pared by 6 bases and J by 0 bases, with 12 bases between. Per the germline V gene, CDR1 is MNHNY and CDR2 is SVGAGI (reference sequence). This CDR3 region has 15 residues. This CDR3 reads CASRGQDYSNQPQHF. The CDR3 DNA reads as TGTGCCAGCAGAGGGCAGGACTATAGCAATCAGCCCCAGCATTTT.

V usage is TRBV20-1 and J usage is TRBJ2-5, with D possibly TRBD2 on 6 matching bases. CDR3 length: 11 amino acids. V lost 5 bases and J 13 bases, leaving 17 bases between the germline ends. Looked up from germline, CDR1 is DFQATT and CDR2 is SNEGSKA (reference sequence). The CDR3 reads CSARITGTWYF. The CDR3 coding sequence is TGCAGTGCTCGAATAACCGGGACTTGGTACTTC.

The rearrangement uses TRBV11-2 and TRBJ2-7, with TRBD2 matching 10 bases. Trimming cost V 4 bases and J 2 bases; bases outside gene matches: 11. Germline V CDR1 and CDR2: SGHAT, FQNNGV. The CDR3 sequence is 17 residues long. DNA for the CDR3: TGTGCCAGCAGCTCCCCTAACAGCGGGGGGGCAGCCTACGAGCAGTACTTC. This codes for CASSSPNSGGAAYEQYF. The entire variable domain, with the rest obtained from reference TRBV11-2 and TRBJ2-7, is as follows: EAGVAQSPRYKIIEKRQSVAFWCNPISGHATLYWYQQILGQGPKLLIQFQNNGVVDDSQLPKDRFSAERLKGVDSTLKIQPAKLEDSAVYLCASSSPNSGGAAYEQYFGPGTRLTVT.

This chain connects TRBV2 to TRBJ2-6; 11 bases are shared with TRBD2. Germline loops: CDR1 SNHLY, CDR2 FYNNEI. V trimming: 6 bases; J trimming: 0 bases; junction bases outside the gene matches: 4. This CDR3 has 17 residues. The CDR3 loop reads CASRKTSGDSGANVLTF. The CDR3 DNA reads TGTGCCAGCAGGAAGACTAGCGGGGACTCTGGGGCCAACGTCCTGACTTTC.

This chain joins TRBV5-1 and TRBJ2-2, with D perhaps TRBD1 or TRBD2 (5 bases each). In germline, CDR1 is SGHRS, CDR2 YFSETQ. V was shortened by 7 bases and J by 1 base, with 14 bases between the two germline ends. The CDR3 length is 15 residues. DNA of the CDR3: TGCGCCAGCGCAACCGGGACGGGGAACACCGGGGAGCTGTTTTTT. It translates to CASATGTGNTGELFF.

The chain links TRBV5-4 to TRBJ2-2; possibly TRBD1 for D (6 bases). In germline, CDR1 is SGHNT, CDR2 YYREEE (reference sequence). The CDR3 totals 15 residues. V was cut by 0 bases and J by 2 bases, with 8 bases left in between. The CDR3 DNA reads TGTGCCAGCAGCTTGGGAGGGGGTAACACCGGGGAGCTGTTTTTT. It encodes CASSLGGGNTGELFF.

In nucleotides, the CDR3 is TGTGCCAGCAGCACTAATCCCCAGGGGGTACAGCCCCAGCATTTT. Its translation is CASSTNPQGVQPQHF. The chain is built from TRBV28 and TRBJ1-5; the match to TRBD1 covers 7 bases. With V trimmed by 6 bases and J by 7 bases, 12 bases remained unmatched. This CDR3 region has 15 residues. CDR1 is MDHEN and CDR2 is SYDVKM in the germline V gene. Full variable domain (remainder filled in from reference TRBV28 and TRBJ1-5): DVKVTQSSRYLVKRTGEKVFLECVQDMDHENMFWYRQDPGLGLRLIYFSYDVKMKEKGDIPEGYSVSREKKERFSLILESASTNQTSMYLCASSTNPQGVQPQHFGDGTRLSIL.

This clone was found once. CDR3 sequence: CASSLPPDNTDTQYF. CDR3 in DNA: TGTGCCAGCAGCTTGCCGCCAGATAACACAGATACGCAGTATTTT. V gene TRBV5-4 combines with J gene TRBJ2-3; D uncertain. The CDR3 consists of 15 residues. CDR1 is SGHNT and CDR2 is YYREEE in the germline V gene (reference sequence). V dropped 1 base and J dropped 2 bases, with 11 bases sitting between them. The entire variable domain, with the rest obtained from reference TRBV5-4 and TRBJ2-3, is as follows: ETGVTQSPTHLIKTRGQQVTLRCSSQSGHNTVSWYQQALGQGPQFIFQYYREEENGRGNFPPRFSGLQFPNYSSELNVNALELDDSALYLCASSLPPDNTDTQYFGPGTRLTVL.

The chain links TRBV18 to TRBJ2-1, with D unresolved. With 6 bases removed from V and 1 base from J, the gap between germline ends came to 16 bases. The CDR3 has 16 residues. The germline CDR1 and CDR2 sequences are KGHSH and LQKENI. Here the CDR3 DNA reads TGTGCCAGCTCGACAAGGCGAGGCGAATCCTACAATGAGCAGTTCTTC. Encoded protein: CASSTRRGESYNEQFF.

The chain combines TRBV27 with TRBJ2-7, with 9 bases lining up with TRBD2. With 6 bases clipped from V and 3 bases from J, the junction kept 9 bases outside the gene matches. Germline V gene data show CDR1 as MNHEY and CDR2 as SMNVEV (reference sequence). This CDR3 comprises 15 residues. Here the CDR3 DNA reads TGTGCCAGCAGGACCGGACTAGCGAGCCGCTACGAGCAGTACTTC. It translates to CASRTGLASRYEQYF.

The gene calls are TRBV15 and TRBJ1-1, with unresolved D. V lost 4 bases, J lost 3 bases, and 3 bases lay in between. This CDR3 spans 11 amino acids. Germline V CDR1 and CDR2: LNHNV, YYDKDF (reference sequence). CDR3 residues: CATSKYTEAFF. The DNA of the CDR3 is TGTGCCACCAGCAAATACACTGAAGCTTTCTTT.

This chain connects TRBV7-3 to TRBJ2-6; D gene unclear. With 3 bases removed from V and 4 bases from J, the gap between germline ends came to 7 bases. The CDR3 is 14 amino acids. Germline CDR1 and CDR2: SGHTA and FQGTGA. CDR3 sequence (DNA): TGTGCCAGCAGCTTTCCAGGAGGGGCCAACGTCCTGACTTTC. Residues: CASSFPGGANVLTF.

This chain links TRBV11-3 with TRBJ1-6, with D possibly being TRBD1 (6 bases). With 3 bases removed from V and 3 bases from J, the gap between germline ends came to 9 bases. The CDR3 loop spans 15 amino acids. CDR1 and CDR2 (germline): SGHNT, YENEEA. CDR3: CASSLGGLYNSPLHF. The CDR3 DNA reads TGTGCCAGCAGCTTGGGGGGCCTCTATAATTCACCCCTCCACTTT.

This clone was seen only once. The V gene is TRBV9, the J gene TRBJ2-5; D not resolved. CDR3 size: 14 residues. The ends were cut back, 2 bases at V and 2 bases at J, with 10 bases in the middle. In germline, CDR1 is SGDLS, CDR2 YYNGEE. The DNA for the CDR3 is TGTGCCAGCAGCGTGTTGGGCGGACAAGAGACCCAGTACTTC. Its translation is CASSVLGGQETQYF.

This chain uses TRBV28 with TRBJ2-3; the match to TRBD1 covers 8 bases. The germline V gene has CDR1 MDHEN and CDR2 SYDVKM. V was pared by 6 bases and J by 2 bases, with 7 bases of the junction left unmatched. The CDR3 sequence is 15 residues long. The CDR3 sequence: CASRFGQGPTDTQYF. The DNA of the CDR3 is TGTGCCAGCAGATTCGGACAGGGACCCACAGATACGCAGTATTTT.

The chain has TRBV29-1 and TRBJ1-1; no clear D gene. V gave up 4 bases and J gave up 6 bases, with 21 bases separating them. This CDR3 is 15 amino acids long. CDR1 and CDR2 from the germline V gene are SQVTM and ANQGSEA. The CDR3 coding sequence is TGCAGCGTTGTCTGGGAGGTGGGCAGCGTAGCTGAAGCTTTCTTT. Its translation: CSVVWEVGSVAEAFF.

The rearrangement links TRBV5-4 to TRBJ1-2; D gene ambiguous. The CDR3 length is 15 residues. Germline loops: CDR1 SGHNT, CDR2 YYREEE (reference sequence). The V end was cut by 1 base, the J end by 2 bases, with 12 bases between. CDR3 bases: TGTGCCAGCAGCTTGAATCATAAGGGAAACTATGGCTACACCTTC. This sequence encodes CASSLNHKGNYGYTF.

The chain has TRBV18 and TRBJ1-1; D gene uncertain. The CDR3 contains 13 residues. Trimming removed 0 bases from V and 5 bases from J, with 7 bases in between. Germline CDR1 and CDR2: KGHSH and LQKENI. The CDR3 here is CASSPPKRTEAFF. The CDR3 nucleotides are TGTGCCAGCTCACCACCAAAGAGAACTGAAGCTTTCTTT.

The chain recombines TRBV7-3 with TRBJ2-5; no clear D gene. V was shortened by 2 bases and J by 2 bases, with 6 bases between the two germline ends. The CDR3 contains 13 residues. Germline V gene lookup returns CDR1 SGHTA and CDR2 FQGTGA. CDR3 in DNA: TGTGCCAGCAGCTTATACCTACAAGAGACCCAGTACTTC. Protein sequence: CASSLYLQETQYF.